These 30 T cell receptor beta chains came from one sample sequenced in a study of cytomegalovirus exposure and HLA in healthy donors. PCR primers comprised 60 Vbeta and 13 Jbeta primers. The method was immunoSEQ multiplex PCR; TCRdb's version includes in-frame clones alone and lacks a portion of them. With 180,000 or so clones in the sample, the ten largest clones hold 0.65% to 0.9%. Sequenced input: PBMCs. These receptors all come from a woman aged 18-35 years in good health and CMV-seropositive.

This chain uses TRBV18 with TRBJ2-7; TRBD1 aligns across 7 bases. Germline CDR1 is KGHSH and CDR2 is LQKENI. The CDR3 is 13 amino acids. V shed 4 bases, J shed 4 bases, and the junction held 4 bases outside the gene matches. Here the CDR3 reads CASSQGQTYEQYF. In DNA, the CDR3 is TGTGCCAGCTCACAGGGACAGACTTACGAGCAGTACTTC.

This sequence joins TRBV5-6 and TRBJ2-7; D gene uncertain. The germline V gene has CDR1 SGHDT and CDR2 YYEEEE. The CDR3 spans 14 residues. Trimming pared 0 bases from V and 2 bases from J, leaving 9 bases between. In DNA form, the CDR3 reads TGTGCCAGCAGCTTGGCTTTCGGAGCCTACGAGCAGTACTTC. It specifies CASSLAFGAYEQYF.

Concerning this clone: Other DNA sequences in this sample translate to the same CDR3. The V gene is TRBV7-2, the J gene TRBJ2-3; 10 nucleotides match TRBD2. V lost 3 bases and J lost 1; bases outside the gene matches: 4. Germline V CDR1 and CDR2: SGHTA, FQGNSA. This CDR3 has 16 amino acids. The CDR3 DNA is TGTGCCAGCAGCTTCAGAGCGGGGGGGCGCACAGATACGCAGTATTTT. Its protein is CASSFRAGGRTDTQYF.

This chain joins TRBV30 and TRBJ2-1, with a tentative D call TRBD2 (5 bases). The V end was cut by 7 bases, the J end by 0 bases, with 13 bases between. Per the germline V gene, CDR1 is GTSNPN and CDR2 is SVGIG (reference sequence). This CDR3 region has 14 residues. The CDR3 bases are TGTGCCTACACCCCGGGGAGCTCCTACAATGAGCAGTTCTTC. Amino acid sequence: CAYTPGSSYNEQFF.

The rearrangement links TRBV5-1 to TRBJ2-5, with 10 bases identical to TRBD2. The end of the DNA is better explained by TRBJ2-7, so the J call may be wrong. Germline CDR1 and CDR2: SGHRS and YFSETQ. This CDR3 has 14 amino acids. The CDR3 coding sequence is TGCGCCACGCGCAGGACTAGCGGTCGCTACGAGCAGTACTTC. Protein sequence: CATRRTSGRYEQYF.

This chain uses TRBV4-2 with TRBJ2-2; the D is unclear. Between the trimmed V and J ends, which lost 0 bases and 5 bases, there was a span of 7 bases. The CDR3 is made up of 14 amino acids. Germline-derived CDR1 and CDR2 are LGHNA and YNFKEQ. The CDR3 protein is CASSQDLRTGELFF. The CDR3 nucleotides read TGTGCCAGCAGCCAAGATCTGCGGACCGGGGAGCTGTTTTTT.

The chain recombines TRBV30 with TRBJ2-1; TRBD2 matches 11 bases. Germline-derived CDR1 and CDR2 are GTSNPN and SVGIG (reference sequence). This CDR3 has 15 amino acids. Trimming removed 4 bases from V and 7 bases from J; junction bases left unmatched: 9. The CDR3 protein is CAWTRLAGGTNEQFF. In DNA, the CDR3 is TGTGCCTGGACCCGCCTAGCGGGGGGCACTAATGAGCAGTTCTTC. Combining the CDR3 with reference TRBV30 and TRBJ2-1 gives the whole variable domain SQTIHQWPATLVQPVGSPLSLECTVEGTSNPNLYWYRQAAGRGLQLLFYSVGIGQISSEVPQNLSASRPQDRQFILSSKKLLLSDSGFYLCAWTRLAGGTNEQFFGPGTRLTVL.

The chain uses TRBV5-1 and TRBJ2-5, with 9 nucleotides matching TRBD1. The CDR3 runs 13 residues. Per germline, CDR1 SGHRS and CDR2 YFSETQ. After removal of 9 bases from V and 5 bases from J, the junction contained 8 bases not matched to a gene. The CDR3 coding sequence is TGCGCCACCGGGACAGGGAACTCGGAGACCCAGTACTTC. This translates into CATGTGNSETQYF.

This sequence joins TRBV11-2 and TRBJ1-1; 10 nucleotides line up with TRBD1. This CDR3 is built from 17 residues. Losses at the gene ends were 1 base for V and 3 bases for J; bases not matched to a gene: 8. Germline loops: CDR1 SGHAT, CDR2 FQNNGV. CDR3 amino acids: CASSLAGTGVLYTEAFF. DNA of the CDR3: TGTGCCAGCAGCTTAGCCGGGACAGGGGTTTTATACACTGAAGCTTTCTTT.

The genes are TRBV10-3 and TRBJ2-6, with D unclear. The CDR3 contains 16 residues. Germline V gene lookup returns CDR1 ENHRY and CDR2 SYGVKD. V lost 4 bases and J lost 0, with 10 bases in between. DNA for the CDR3: TGTGCCATCAGTGGGAGACGCGGCTCTGGGGCCAACGTCCTGACTTTC. It codes for CAISGRRGSGANVLTF.

The J gene is TRBJ2-2, the V gene TRBV7-3, with D perhaps TRBD2 (6 bases). The germline V gene has CDR1 SGHTA and CDR2 FQGTGA. Trimming left V 5 bases short and J 5 bases short, with 9 bases between. The CDR3 extends over 13 amino acids. CDR3 in amino acids: CASSHGGTGELFF. As DNA, the CDR3 is TGTGCCAGCAGCCATGGGGGGACCGGGGAGCTGTTTTTT.

For the CDR3, the DNA is TGTGCCAGCACCTCCCGGGGGGCGTATCAGCAGCATTTT. Translated: CASTSRGAYQQHF. The J gene is TRBJ2-3, the V gene TRBV27; D is perhaps TRBD1 (6 bases). The J call could be wrong; TRBJ1-5 is a better fit for the DNA end. The CDR3 contains 13 residues. Germline-derived CDR1 and CDR2 are MNHEY and SMNVEV (reference sequence).

The chain couples TRBV7-9 to TRBJ2-4; D remains ambiguous. V lost 5 bases and J lost 1, with 18 bases in between. The CDR3 is 17 residues long. Germline values: CDR1 SEHNR, CDR2 FQNEAQ (reference sequence). The CDR3 sequence: CASSPNGGPWAKNIQYF. As DNA, the CDR3 is TGTGCCAGCAGCCCAAACGGTGGTCCCTGGGCCAAAAACATTCAGTACTTC.

The chain joins TRBV5-1 to TRBJ1-4, with D perhaps TRBD1 (6 bases). Trimming took off 4 bases at V and 0 bases at J, with 13 bases between the two ends. Germline V gives CDR1 SGHRS, CDR2 YFSETQ. The CDR3 runs 16 residues. The CDR3 here is CASSPRGDSTNEKLFF. Here the CDR3 DNA reads TGCGCCAGCAGCCCCAGGGGAGACTCAACTAATGAAAAACTGTTTTTT.

This rearrangement joins TRBV27 to TRBJ1-4; 8 nucleotides line up with TRBD1. Germline lookup yields CDR1 MNHEY and CDR2 SMNVEV (reference sequence). Trimming cost V 5 bases and J 3 bases; bases outside gene matches: 5. The CDR3 runs 15 residues. CDR3 in amino acids: CASSPLQGANEKLFF. CDR3 bases: TGTGCCAGCAGTCCACTACAGGGGGCTAATGAAAAACTGTTTTTT.

The chain combines TRBV6-1 with TRBJ2-1; 7 bases are shared with TRBD1. CDR1 and CDR2 from the germline V gene are MNHNS and SASEGT. There are 16 residues in the CDR3. V gave up 4 bases and J gave up 7 bases; unmatched junction bases: 13. In DNA, the CDR3 is TGTGCCAGCAGTGTTACATCCGGGACAGCGGATAATGAGCAGTTCTTC. This translates into CASSVTSGTADNEQFF.

The CDR3 DNA follows: TGTGCCAGCTCACAGGGGGACGGCGAAAAACTGTTTTTT. It yields the protein CASSQGDGEKLFF. V gene TRBV18 combines with J gene TRBJ1-4; perhaps TRBD1 as D (6 bases). CDR1 and CDR2 from the germline V gene are KGHSH and LQKENI. Trimming removed 4 bases at V and 8 bases at J, with 11 bases between. The CDR3 contains 13 residues.

The rearrangement links TRBV6-1 to TRBJ2-1; D might be TRBD1 (6 bases). The germline CDR1 and CDR2 sequences are MNHNS and SASEGT. This CDR3 comprises 13 residues. The V end lost 4 bases, the J end lost 3 bases, and 7 bases lay between the germline ends. The CDR3 sequence is CASSGQVYNEQFF. DNA for the CDR3: TGTGCCAGCAGTGGACAGGTCTACAATGAGCAGTTCTTC.

The CDR3 here is CASSVRTGELFF. CDR3 DNA sequence: TGTGCCAGCAGCGTTCGCACCGGGGAGCTGTTTTTT. V is TRBV21-1 and J is TRBJ2-2; TRBD2 is the table's D call, not checked against the DNA. TRBV21-1 is an annotated pseudogene. This CDR3 is built from 12 residues.

This chain uses TRBV4-3 with TRBJ1-2; no definite D call. V lost 3 bases and J lost 4, with 15 bases in between. The CDR3 is 15 residues long. Germline CDR1 reads LGHNA; CDR2 reads YSLEER. In DNA form, the CDR3 reads TGCGCCAGCAGCCACATAGCGGGCCCCAGCTATGGCTACACCTTC. Protein: CASSHIAGPSYGYTF.

The V and J genes are TRBV15 and TRBJ2-1; 7 bases map to TRBD2. This CDR3 has 17 residues. From germline, CDR1 is LNHNV and CDR2 YYDKDF (reference sequence). V lost 0 bases, J lost 6 bases, and 11 bases stayed unmatched. The CDR3, as DNA: TGTGCCACCAGCAGAGAGATCGTCGGGCGGGGGAGCAATGAGCAGTTCTTC. Translating gives CATSREIVGRGSNEQFF.

J is TRBJ2-7 and V is TRBV7-9; D ambiguous. The ends were cut back, 6 bases at V and 0 bases at J, with 9 bases in the middle. CDR3 length: 13 amino acids. Germline V gene data show CDR1 as SEHNR and CDR2 as FQNEAQ (reference sequence). DNA for the CDR3: TGTGCCAGCAGAGTGACTGGCTCCTACGAGCAGTACTTC. Protein: CASRVTGSYEQYF.

J is TRBJ2-3 and V is TRBV5-4; 8 bases match TRBD2. The length of the CDR3 is 16 residues. J was trimmed by 3 bases and V by 2 bases; bases with no gene match: 8. Germline V gives CDR1 SGHNT, CDR2 YYREEE (reference sequence). This chain's CDR3 is CASSFSRGGGTDTQYF. The CDR3 DNA is TGTGCCAGCAGCTTTAGTCGGGGGGGCGGGACAGATACGCAGTATTTT.

The rearrangement joins TRBV6-4 to TRBJ1-1; D is undetermined. Germline CDR1 and CDR2: MRHNA and SNTAGT. V was trimmed by 3 bases and J by 1 base, leaving 6 bases between them. The CDR3 totals 13 residues. Written as DNA, the CDR3 is TGTGCCAGCAGTGAACAAGAGAACACTGAAGCTTTCTTT. The encoded protein is CASSEQENTEAFF.

CDR3 loop: CASSRQTADTQYF. CDR3 sequence (DNA): TGCGCCAGCAGCAGACAGACAGCAGATACGCAGTATTTT. The rearrangement uses TRBV5-1 and TRBJ2-3; D may be TRBD1 (5 bases). The CDR3 has 13 residues. Trimming stripped 4 bases from V and 4 bases from J, with 10 bases between. Germline values: CDR1 SGHRS, CDR2 YFSETQ.

This chain connects TRBV11-2 to TRBJ2-1; 11 nucleotides align to TRBD2. The germline CDR1 and CDR2 sequences are SGHAT and FQNNGV. The V segment lost 5 bases and the J segment 7 bases; nucleotides outside the gene matches: 7. The CDR3 length is 15 residues. CDR3 region: CASSTGTSGLNEQFF. As DNA, the CDR3 is TGTGCCAGCAGCACCGGGACTAGCGGTTTAAATGAGCAGTTCTTC.

The chain recombines TRBV6-6 with TRBJ2-1; D not resolved. Germline V CDR1 and CDR2: MNHNY, SVGAGI (reference sequence). Trimming stripped 6 bases from V and 6 bases from J, with 6 bases between. There are 11 residues in the CDR3. CDR3 DNA: TGTGCCAGCAGCCCGGGCAATGAGCAGTTCTTC. Translation: CASSPGNEQFF.

The chain carries TRBV7-3 and TRBJ2-3; D ambiguous. Trimming removed 0 bases from V and 2 bases from J, with 9 bases in between. The germline V gene encodes CDR1 SGHTA and CDR2 FQGTGA. The CDR3 runs to 15 residues. CDR3 sequence (DNA): TGTGCCAGCAGCTTAACTGCGGCACTCACAGATACGCAGTATTTT. It translates to CASSLTAALTDTQYF.

The chain is built from TRBV5-1 and TRBJ2-1; 8 bases map to TRBD1. Germline-derived CDR1 and CDR2 are SGHRS and YFSETQ. After removal of 6 bases from V and 6 bases from J, the junction contained 17 bases not matched to a gene. This CDR3 comprises 17 residues. DNA for the CDR3: TGCGCCAGCACCATTGGAACAGGGGGTCGGGGTAGCAATGAGCAGTTCTTC. It yields the protein CASTIGTGGRGSNEQFF.

The V and J genes are TRBV19 and TRBJ2-7; D is uncertain. Trimming pared 3 bases from V and 0 bases from J, leaving 15 bases between. The CDR3 totals 16 residues. In germline, CDR1 is LNHDA, CDR2 SQIVND (reference sequence). The CDR3 coding sequence is TGTGCCAGTAGTATTTCCCCCCTGGCGGACTCCTACGAGCAGTACTTC. Its translation is CASSISPLADSYEQYF.